This entry lists 30 T cell receptor beta chains sequenced from one sample in a study of blood T cell repertoires in COVID-19. The table came from immunoSEQ multiplex PCR; TCRdb's copy has only in-frame clones and leaves some out. Seen here are roughly 220,000 clones, roughly 90% observed once, and the top ten hold 3.5% to 4.5%. Sequenced sample: PBMCs or T cells enriched from blood (not recorded which). All receptors derive from a woman aged 40-49 years with acute COVID-19.

The V gene is TRBV7-3, the J gene TRBJ1-1; perhaps TRBD1 as D (5 bases). V was clipped by 4 bases and J by 5 bases, with 17 bases between them. CDR1 and CDR2 from the germline V gene are SGHTA and FQGTGA. The CDR3 sequence is 15 residues long. Here the CDR3 DNA reads TGTGCCAGCAGCTACACCGGGACCCGGGGGACTGAAGCTTTCTTT. Protein product: CASSYTGTRGTEAFF.

The J gene is TRBJ1-1, the V gene TRBV5-1; tentative D call: TRBD1 (6 bases). In germline, CDR1 is SGHRS, CDR2 YFSETQ. The CDR3 sequence is 14 residues long. The V gene lost 4 bases and the J gene lost 1 base, with 11 bases spanning the gap. The CDR3 sequence is CASSPGHANTEAFF. As DNA, the CDR3 is TGCGCCAGCAGCCCGGGACACGCGAACACTGAAGCTTTCTTT.

The chain recombines TRBV19 with TRBJ1-2; D not resolved. The CDR3 is made up of 15 amino acids. V lost 1 base and J lost 5, with 14 bases in between. Germline CDR1 LNHDA, CDR2 SQIVND (reference sequence). DNA of the CDR3: TGTGCCAGTAGTATAGGGCGGAGGAAAAATTATGGCTACACCTTC. It specifies CASSIGRRKNYGYTF.

In its sample, this clone was seen a few times. V usage is TRBV3-1 (or the pseudogene TRBV3-2) and J usage is TRBJ1-3; no firm D call. Per germline, CDR1 LGHDT and CDR2 YNNKEL (reference sequence). The CDR3 length is 15 residues. The V end lost 4 bases, the J end lost 4 bases, and 14 bases lay between the germline ends. CDR3 in DNA: TGTGCCAGCAGCCTCCTGGATGCGGGGGGAAACACCATATATTTT. Amino acid sequence: CASSLLDAGGNTIYF.

The gene calls are TRBV7-9 and TRBJ1-2; 11 bases map to TRBD1. Germline CDR1 is SEHNR and CDR2 is FQNEAQ (reference sequence). With V trimmed by 0 bases and J by 6 bases, 3 bases remained unmatched. CDR3 length: 15 residues. CDR3 sequence reads: CASSLARTGGNGYTF. The CDR3 DNA reads as TGTGCCAGCAGCTTAGCTCGGACAGGGGGCAATGGCTACACCTTC.

This clone was observed a handful of times. The chain uses TRBV30 and TRBJ1-1; maybe TRBD1 (6 bases). The germline CDR1 and CDR2 sequences are GTSNPN and SVGIG (reference sequence). The CDR3 has 13 amino acids. The V gene lost 2 bases and the J gene lost 4 bases, with 11 bases spanning the gap. The DNA for the CDR3 is TGTGCCTGGAGTAAACAGGGCAGCACTGAAGCTTTCTTT. Translating it yields CAWSKQGSTEAFF.

The chain has TRBV27 and TRBJ1-1; D unresolved. The CDR3 sequence is 16 residues long. Germline V lookup: CDR1 MNHEY, CDR2 SMNVEV (reference sequence). V lost 3 bases and J 4 bases, leaving 18 bases between the germline ends. The DNA of the CDR3 is TGTGCCAGCAGTTTTAGGCCCCCGGGGATCGGCACTGAAGCTTTCTTT. This encodes CASSFRPPGIGTEAFF.

The chain couples TRBV5-1 to TRBJ2-2; tentatively, D is TRBD1 (6 bases). Germline V gene lookup returns CDR1 SGHRS and CDR2 YFSETQ. V shed 4 bases and J shed 2 bases, with 18 bases lying between them. This CDR3 comprises 17 residues. CDR3 in DNA: TGCGCCAGCAGCCCGGAGCCGGGACAACCCAACACCGGGGAGCTGTTTTTT. Protein: CASSPEPGQPNTGELFF.

This chain uses TRBV2 with TRBJ1-4; D perhaps matches TRBD1 (6 bases). The CDR3 totals 15 residues. Germline V gene data show CDR1 as SNHLY and CDR2 as FYNNEI. Deletions cut 6 bases from V and 0 bases from J, with 11 bases between. CDR3 in amino acids: CASRKDSTTNEKLFF. CDR3 nucleotides: TGTGCCAGCAGGAAGGACAGCACAACTAATGAAAAACTGTTTTTT.

The V call is TRBV6-5, the J call TRBJ2-7; maybe TRBD1 (5 bases). Trimming took off 4 bases at V and 0 bases at J, with 10 bases between the two ends. The CDR3 length is 14 residues. The germline gives CDR1 MNHEY, CDR2 SVGAGI. The CDR3 coding sequence is TGTGCCAGCAGTTTCAGACAGAGCTCCTACGAGCAGTACTTC. Protein product: CASSFRQSSYEQYF.

The chain recombines TRBV5-6 with TRBJ2-2; 9 nucleotides align to TRBD1. V gave up 4 bases and J gave up 1 base; unmatched junction bases: 2. The V gene's germline CDR1 is SGHDT and CDR2 YYEEEE. The CDR3 has 15 amino acids. In DNA, the CDR3 is TGTGCCAGCAGCCAGGACAGGGGGAACACCGGGGAGCTGTTTTTT. Its protein product is CASSQDRGNTGELFF.

The V gene is TRBV6-1, the J gene TRBJ1-2, with D possibly matching TRBD1 (5 bases). V was pared by 3 bases and J by 3 bases, with 5 bases between. CDR3 length: 12 residues. Looked up from germline, CDR1 is MNHNS and CDR2 is SASEGT. This CDR3 reads CASSDRDYGYTF. Here the CDR3 DNA reads TGTGCCAGCAGTGACAGGGACTATGGCTACACCTTC.

This rearrangement joins TRBV2 to TRBJ1-2; D remains ambiguous. Germline-derived CDR1 and CDR2 are SNHLY and FYNNEI. V was trimmed by 6 bases and J by 2 bases, leaving 13 bases between them. The CDR3 extends over 14 amino acids. In DNA, the CDR3 is TGTGCCAGCAGGAGGGCGGATTACAACTATGGCTACACCTTC. Its protein is CASRRADYNYGYTF.

The J gene is TRBJ1-2, the V gene TRBV5-5, with D unresolved. This CDR3 contains 12 residues. V was shortened by 0 bases and J by 8 bases, with 8 bases between the two germline ends. Germline CDR1 reads SGHKS; CDR2 reads YYEKEE (reference sequence). CDR3 in DNA: TGTGCCAGCAGCTTGGACATTCAGGGCTACACCTTC. Translated: CASSLDIQGYTF. Based on the CDR3 plus reference TRBV5-5 and TRBJ1-2, the full variable domain is DAGVTQSPTHLIKTRGQQVTLRCSPISGHKSVSWYQQVLGQGPQFIFQYYEKEERGRGNFPDRFSARQFPNYSSELNVNALLLGDSALYLCASSLDIQGYTFGSGTRLTVV.

The V gene is TRBV5-4, the J gene TRBJ1-1; TRBD1 is a possible D gene (5 bases). Germline lookup yields CDR1 SGHNT and CDR2 YYREEE (reference sequence). V lost 2 bases to trimming and J lost 8 bases, with 16 bases between them. The CDR3 totals 14 residues. DNA of the CDR3: TGTGCCAGCAGCTTTGAGGTGCGGGGCAAGGAAGCTTTCTTT. Its protein is CASSFEVRGKEAFF.

V and J are TRBV3-1 (or the pseudogene TRBV3-2) and TRBJ2-3, with 8 bases fitting TRBD1. The CDR3 loop spans 15 amino acids. Germline CDR1 is LGHDT and CDR2 is YNNKEL (reference sequence). J was trimmed by 2 bases and V by 2 bases; bases with no gene match: 3. CDR3 in DNA: TGTGCCAGCAGCCAAACAGGGGGTATCACAGATACGCAGTATTTT. Translated: CASSQTGGITDTQYF.

This clone was counted a single time. This sequence joins TRBV5-6 and TRBJ1-4; the match to TRBD1 covers 8 bases. CDR1 is SGHDT, CDR2 YYEEEE, per germline. This CDR3 spans 16 amino acids. Germline trimming cut 4 bases from V and 7 bases from J; bases unmatched to any gene: 12. The CDR3 protein is CASSPPGGRGLEKLFF. Here the CDR3 DNA reads TGTGCCAGCAGCCCGCCCGGAGGCAGGGGGCTTGAAAAACTGTTTTTT.

V gene TRBV5-1 combines with J gene TRBJ1-1; 11 bases match TRBD1. Trimming removed 4 bases from V and 8 bases from J; junction bases left unmatched: 7. Germline CDR1 reads SGHRS; CDR2 reads YFSETQ. There are 14 residues in the CDR3. The CDR3 is CASSRWTGGEEAFF. The CDR3 nucleotides read TGCGCCAGCAGCAGATGGACAGGGGGCGAAGAAGCTTTCTTT.

The chain carries TRBV9 and TRBJ1-1; D remains ambiguous. The germline gives CDR1 SGDLS, CDR2 YYNGEE. There are 14 residues in the CDR3. Trimming removed 6 bases at V and 0 bases at J, with 12 bases between. The CDR3 protein is CASTPPPLNTEAFF. The CDR3 DNA follows: TGTGCCAGCACCCCTCCCCCCCTGAACACTGAAGCTTTCTTT. The full variable domain, with the rest looked up from reference TRBV9 and TRBJ1-1, is DSGVTQTPKHLITATGQRVTLRCSPRSGDLSVYWYQQSLDQGLQFLIQYYNGEERAKGNILERFSAQQFPDLHSELNLSSLELGDSALYFCASTPPPLNTEAFFGQGTRLTVV.

The chain recombines TRBV27 with TRBJ1-5; possible D gene TRBD1, 5 bases. CDR3 length: 15 residues. Trimming removed 3 bases from V and 7 bases from J, with 16 bases in between. Germline V gives CDR1 MNHEY, CDR2 SMNVEV (reference sequence). DNA of the CDR3: TGTGCCAGCAGTTTTAGGAGGGGCTCTGGCCAGCCCCAGCATTTT. This encodes CASSFRRGSGQPQHF.

The chain joins TRBV7-9 to TRBJ1-2, with no clear D. Trimming left V 1 base short and J 2 bases short, with 11 bases between. CDR1 and CDR2 (germline): SEHNR, FQNEAQ (reference sequence). CDR3 length: 15 amino acids. CDR3 region: CASSLGPARNYGYTF. The CDR3 DNA reads TGTGCCAGCAGCTTAGGTCCTGCCAGAAACTATGGCTACACCTTC. The entire variable domain, with the rest obtained from reference TRBV7-9 and TRBJ1-2, is as follows: DTGVSQNPRHKITKRGQNVTFRCDPISEHNRLYWYRQTLGQGPEFLTYFQNEAQLEKSRLLSDRFSAERPKGSFSTLEIQRTEQGDSAMYLCASSLGPARNYGYTFGSGTRLTVV.

This chain uses TRBV9 with TRBJ1-3; 7 nucleotides match TRBD1. The CDR3 sequence is 15 residues long. V gave up 2 bases and J gave up 4 bases; unmatched junction bases: 6. Germline V gene lookup returns CDR1 SGDLS and CDR2 YYNGEE. The CDR3 protein is CASSVATGTGNTIYF. CDR3 sequence (DNA): TGTGCCAGCAGCGTCGCGACAGGGACAGGAAACACCATATATTTT.

The chain has TRBV18 and TRBJ1-1; possibly TRBD1 for D (5 bases). The V and J ends lost 6 bases and 3 bases respectively, with 11 bases between them. There are 13 residues in the CDR3. Looked up from germline, CDR1 is KGHSH and CDR2 is LQKENI. The CDR3 here is CASSGRVDTEAFF. CDR3 sequence (DNA): TGTGCCAGCTCGGGCAGGGTGGACACTGAAGCTTTCTTT. Variable domain in full (rest from reference TRBV18 and TRBJ1-1): NAGVMQNPRHLVRRRGQEARLRCSPMKGHSHVYWYRQLPEEGLKFMVYLQKENIIDESGMPKERFSAEFPKEGPSILRIQQVVRGDSAAYFCASSGRVDTEAFFGQGTRLTVV.

V usage is TRBV28 and J usage is TRBJ1-1; TRBD1 matches at 11 bases. There are 14 residues in the CDR3. After removal of 6 bases from V and 6 bases from J, the junction contained 6 bases not matched to a gene. CDR1 MDHEN and CDR2 SYDVKM come from the germline V gene. In DNA, the CDR3 is TGTGCCAGCAGACCTTGGGGACAGGGGGCTGAAGCTTTCTTT. Translating it yields CASRPWGQGAEAFF.

The chain combines TRBV6-5 with TRBJ1-5; no firm D call. This CDR3 comprises 14 residues. Germline V CDR1 and CDR2: MNHEY, SVGAGI. V lost 6 bases and J 0 bases, leaving 9 bases between the germline ends. The CDR3 nucleotides are TGTGCCAGCAGACCAGGTTCTAGCAATCAGCCCCAGCATTTT. Its translation is CASRPGSSNQPQHF.

Remarks on this clone: At one boundary the junction diverges from the germline segment, which might be a read error. The chain employs TRBV6-5 and TRBJ1-2, with D tentatively TRBD1 (6 bases). Germline V gives CDR1 MNHEY, CDR2 SVGAGI. The CDR3 totals 12 residues. CDR3 nucleotides: TGTGCCAGCAGTTACTCGCAGGGGTCCCCATACTTC. It specifies CASSYSQGSPYF.

The genes are TRBV20-1 and TRBJ2-7; D might be TRBD1 (6 bases). V dropped 3 bases and J dropped 3 bases, with 15 bases sitting between them. CDR1 DFQATT and CDR2 SNEGSKA come from the germline V gene (reference sequence). The CDR3 length is 14 residues. CDR3 bases: TGCAGTGCTAGTAGGGGGACGGAATTCTACGAGCAGTACTTC. Amino acids: CSASRGTEFYEQYF.

The V call is TRBV12-3 or TRBV12-4, the J call TRBJ1-2; TRBD1 aligns across 7 bases. The V and J ends lost 5 bases and 4 bases, in that order; junction bases with no gene match: 1. This CDR3 region has 12 residues. CDR3 amino acids: CASSDRVYGYTF. The CDR3 region has the DNA TGTGCCAGCAGTGACAGGGTCTATGGCTACACCTTC.

About this clone itself: One end of the junction fails to match germline, which may point to a read error. The chain links TRBV12-3 or TRBV12-4 to TRBJ1-1, with D unclear. This CDR3 comprises 11 residues. The CDR3 protein is CASSDYTEAFF. The CDR3 DNA is TGTGCCAGCAGTGATTACACAGAAGCTTTCTTT.

The chain couples TRBV18 to TRBJ2-1, with a possible D match to TRBD1 (5 bases). CDR1 and CDR2 (germline): KGHSH, LQKENI. CDR3 length: 16 residues. V was shortened by 6 bases and J by 2 bases, with 17 bases between the two germline ends. The CDR3 is CASSPPKDKPYNEQFF. The CDR3 DNA sequence: TGTGCCAGCTCCCCCCCTAAGGACAAACCCTACAATGAGCAGTTCTTC.